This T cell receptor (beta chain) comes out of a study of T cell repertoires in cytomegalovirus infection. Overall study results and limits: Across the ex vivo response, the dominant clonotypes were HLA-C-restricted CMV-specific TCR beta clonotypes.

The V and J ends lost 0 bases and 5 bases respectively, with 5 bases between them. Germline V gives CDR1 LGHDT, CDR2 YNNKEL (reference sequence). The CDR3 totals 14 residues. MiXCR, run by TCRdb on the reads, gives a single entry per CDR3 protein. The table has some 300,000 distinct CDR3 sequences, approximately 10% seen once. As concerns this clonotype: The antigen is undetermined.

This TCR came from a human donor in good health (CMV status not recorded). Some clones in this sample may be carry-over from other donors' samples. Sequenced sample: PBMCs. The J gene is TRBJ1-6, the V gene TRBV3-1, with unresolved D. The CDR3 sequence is CASSQEQDNSPLHF. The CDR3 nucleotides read TGTGCCAGCAGCCAAGAACAAGATAATTCACCCCTCCACTTT. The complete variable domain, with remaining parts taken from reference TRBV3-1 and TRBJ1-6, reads DTAVSQTPKYLVTQMGNDKSIKCEQNLGHDTMYWYKQDSKKFLKIMFSYNNKELIINETVPNRFSPKSPDKAHLNLHINSLELGDSAVYFCASSQEQDNSPLHFGNGTRLTVT.